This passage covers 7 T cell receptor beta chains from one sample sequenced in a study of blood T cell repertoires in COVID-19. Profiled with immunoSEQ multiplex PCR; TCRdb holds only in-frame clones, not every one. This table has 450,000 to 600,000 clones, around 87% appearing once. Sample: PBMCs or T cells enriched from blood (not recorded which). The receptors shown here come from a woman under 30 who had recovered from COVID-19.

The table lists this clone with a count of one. This CDR3 reads CASSSLRGGIRSYEQYF. The CDR3 DNA follows: TGTGCCAGCAGCAGCTTAAGAGGTGGTATTCGCTCCTACGAGCAGTACTTC. The chain is built from TRBV11-2 and TRBJ2-7; no definite D call. The CDR3 runs 17 residues. Germline lookup yields CDR1 SGHAT and CDR2 FQNNGV. Trimming stripped 5 bases from V and 0 bases from J, with 20 bases between.

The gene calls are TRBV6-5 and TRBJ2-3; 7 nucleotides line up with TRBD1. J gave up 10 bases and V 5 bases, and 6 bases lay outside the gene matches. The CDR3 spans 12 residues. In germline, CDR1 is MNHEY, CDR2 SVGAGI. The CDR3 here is CASSHPTGPQYF. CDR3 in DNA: TGTGCCAGCAGTCATCCGACAGGGCCGCAGTATTTT.

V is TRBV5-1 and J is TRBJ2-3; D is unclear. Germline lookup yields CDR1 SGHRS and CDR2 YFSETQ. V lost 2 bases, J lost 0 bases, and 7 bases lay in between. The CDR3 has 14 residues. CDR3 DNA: TGCGCCAGCAGCTTTGGGCCAAGCACAGATACGCAGTATTTT. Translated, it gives CASSFGPSTDTQYF. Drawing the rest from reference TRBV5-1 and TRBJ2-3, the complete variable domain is KAGVTQTPRYLIKTRGQQVTLSCSPISGHRSVSWYQQTPGQGLQFLFEYFSETQRNKGNFPGRFSGRQFSNSRSEMNVSTLELGDSALYLCASSFGPSTDTQYFGPGTRLTVL.

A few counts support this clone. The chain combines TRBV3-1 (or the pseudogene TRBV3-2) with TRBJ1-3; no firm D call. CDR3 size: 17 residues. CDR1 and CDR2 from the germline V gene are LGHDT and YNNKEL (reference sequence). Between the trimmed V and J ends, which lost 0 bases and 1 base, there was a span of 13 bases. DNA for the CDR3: TGTGCCAGCAGCCAAGATATCACGAGGCCTTCTGGAAACACCATATATTTT. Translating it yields CASSQDITRPSGNTIYF.

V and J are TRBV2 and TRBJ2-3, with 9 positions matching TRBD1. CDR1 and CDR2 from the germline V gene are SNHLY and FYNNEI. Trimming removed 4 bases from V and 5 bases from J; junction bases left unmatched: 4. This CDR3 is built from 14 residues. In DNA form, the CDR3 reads TGTGCCAGCAGTGCGGACAGGGGAGGAGATACGCAGTATTTT. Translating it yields CASSADRGGDTQYF.

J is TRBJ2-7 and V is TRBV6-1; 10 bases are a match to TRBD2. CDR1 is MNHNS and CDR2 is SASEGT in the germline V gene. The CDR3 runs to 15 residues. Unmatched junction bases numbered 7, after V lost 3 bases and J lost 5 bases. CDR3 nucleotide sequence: TGTGCCAGCAGTGAGGTCACTAGCGGGGCCGACGAGCAGTACTTC. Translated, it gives CASSEVTSGADEQYF.

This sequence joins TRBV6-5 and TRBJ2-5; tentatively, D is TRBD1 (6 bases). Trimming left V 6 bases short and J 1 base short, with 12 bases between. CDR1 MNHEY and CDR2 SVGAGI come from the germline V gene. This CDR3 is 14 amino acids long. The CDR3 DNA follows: TGTGCCAGCAGCCACAGGGTGACCCAAGAGACCCAGTACTTC. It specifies CASSHRVTQETQYF.